A single T cell receptor beta chain is shown here with its context. Its antigen is as yet unknown. One end of the junction is discordant with germline, which a read error may explain. This entry is derived from a study of early T cells in non-severe SARS-CoV-2 infection. The wider study: Sequencing of unsorted whole blood was done on bulk RNA, leaving chains unpaired. General study findings and limits: Using VDJdb, the matching emphasized anti-spike CD8 responses while missing private and CD4 specificities.

Researchers attached unique molecular identifiers to individual cDNA molecules. TCRdb recomputed calls from the 5' RACE reads with MiXCR, one row per CDR3 protein. Here the sample spans tens of thousands of distinct CDR3 sequences, more than 9.5% being singletons. This CDR3 comprises 15 residues. The chain carries TRBV12-3 or TRBV12-4 and TRBJ2-1; TRBD1 matches at 7 bases. The TCR originated in an adult who was a healthcare worker with PCR-confirmed SARS-CoV-2 infection or an uninfected control (not recorded which). The input for sequencing was whole blood, taken at baseline. CDR3 bases: TGTGCCAGCAGGACAGGGAGTGGTACCTACAATGGGCAGTTCTTC. This gives the protein CASRTGSGTYNGQFF.